This T cell receptor (beta chain) was obtained from a study of blood T cell repertoires in COVID-19. Looking at the study overall: COVID-19 samples from acute and convalescent phases originated in the United States, Italy and Spain. T cells, B-cell-depleted T cells, or PBMCs provided the cDNA or gDNA that served as material.

Per the authors' pipeline: Estimates of nucleated cell counts were drawn from the amplification of reference gene primers. Sequenced by immunoSEQ multiplex PCR; TCRdb stores in-frame clones only, minus some. That table gives V, J and clone size, and the DNA gave D and trimming. The table has 270,000 or so clones, 82% seen once. CDR3 length: 14 amino acids. V was pared by 0 bases and J by 3 bases, with 1 base of the junction left unmatched. Germline CDR1 and CDR2: SGDLS and YYNGEE. The receptor comes from a woman in her late teens or twenties with acute or convalescent COVID-19. Input material: peripheral blood. The genes are TRBV9 and TRBJ1-2; TRBD1 aligns across 8 bases. The DNA of the CDR3 is TGTGCCAGCAGCGTAGAGGGACAGGACTATGGCTACACCTTC. Translating gives CASSVEGQDYGYTF.